This T cell receptor beta chain was profiled in a study of T cell responses to AZD1222 COVID-19 vaccine. Study-wide points: Without day 14 samples, only post-peak T cell repertoires were studied. Vaccine-related CD4 TCRs covered spike, predominating at 160-218 and 743-854.

Repertoires were generated with immunoSEQ multiplex PCR, while TCRdb's copy carries only in-frame clones and drops some. The sample lists under 25,000 clones; roughly 80% were seen once. This clone was observed a few times. What it recognizes is unknown. The clonotype originates from an adult who received the AZD1222 COVID-19 vaccine. Sequenced material: peripheral blood, taken 28 days after the second AZD1222 dose.

The CDR3 nucleotides read TGTGCCAGCAGTTACTCCCCAGGGGAGGCCACTGAAGCTTTCTTT. It is translated as CASSYSPGEATEAFF. The rearrangement uses TRBV6-2 or TRBV6-3 and TRBJ1-1, with D perhaps TRBD1 (6 bases). Per germline, CDR1 MNHEY and CDR2 SVGEGT. This CDR3 region has 15 residues. Trimming took off 0 bases at V and 4 bases at J, with 12 bases between the two ends.